Below are 12 T cell receptor beta chains sequenced from a single sample in a study of T cell repertoires in cytomegalovirus infection. TCRdb reprocessed the reads via MiXCR and lists one record per CDR3 protein. This sample has about 890,000 distinct CDR3 sequences, with roughly 31% found just once. For these TCRs, the target antigens are not known. This specimen consisted of cultured CD8+ T cells from PBMCs, obtained from culture after CMV antigen stimulation. The receptors were sampled from a human donor in good health (CMV status not recorded). Some clones in this sample may be carry-over from other donors' samples.

This clonotype has ten or more counts. The J gene is TRBJ2-2, the V gene TRBV7-9; D is uncertain. Trimming stripped 4 bases from V and 1 base from J, with 4 bases between. The germline CDR1 and CDR2 sequences are SEHNR and FQNEAQ (reference sequence). This CDR3 region has 13 residues. Here the CDR3 reads CASSSGNTGELFF. The CDR3, as DNA: TGTGCCAGCAGCTCCGGGAACACCGGGGAGCTGTTTTTT. Looking up the rest from reference TRBV7-9 and TRBJ2-2 gives the full variable domain: DTGVSQNPRHKITKRGQNVTFRCDPISEHNRLYWYRQTLGQGPEFLTYFQNEAQLEKSRLLSDRFSAERPKGSFSTLEIQRTEQGDSAMYLCASSSGNTGELFFGEGSRLTVL.

This chain joins TRBV6-8 and TRBJ2-1, with TRBD2 as a possible D gene (6 bases). V lost 5 bases, J lost 4 bases, and 12 bases lay in between. The length of the CDR3 is 14 residues. The V gene's germline CDR1 is MNHGY and CDR2 SAAAGT. CDR3 residues: CASSHRSGYNEQFF. The CDR3 coding sequence is TGTGCCAGCAGTCACAGGAGCGGGTACAATGAGCAGTTCTTC.

This clonotype turned up a few times. The chain joins TRBV27 to TRBJ2-4, with TRBD2 as a possible D gene (5 bases). Germline CDR1 reads MNHEY; CDR2 reads SMNVEV (reference sequence). Trimming removed 3 bases from V and 0 bases from J, with 15 bases in between. The CDR3 runs 17 residues. The CDR3 coding sequence is TGTGCCAGCAGTTTCCTCCCGGGTCGGGGAGCCAAAAACATTCAGTACTTC. It encodes CASSFLPGRGAKNIQYF.

The genes are TRBV5-5 and TRBJ2-1; D is possibly TRBD1 (6 bases). V was trimmed by 0 bases and J by 9 bases, leaving 10 bases between them. Germline assignment: CDR1 SGHKS and CDR2 YYEKEE (reference sequence). CDR3 length: 13 residues. CDR3 sequence: CASSLAGVGEQFF. DNA for the CDR3: TGTGCCAGCAGCTTGGCAGGGGTCGGTGAGCAGTTCTTC.

The chain links TRBV24-1 to TRBJ1-2; a possible D gene is TRBD1 (5 bases). With 1 base removed from V and 3 bases from J, the gap between germline ends came to 8 bases. CDR3 length equals 14 residues. The germline V gene has CDR1 KGHDR and CDR2 SFDVKD. The CDR3 loop is CATSDFFRDYGYTF. In nucleotides, the CDR3 is TGTGCCACCAGTGATTTTTTCAGGGACTATGGCTACACCTTC.

The V gene is TRBV7-9, the J gene TRBJ2-1; 12 bases map to TRBD2. V shed 4 bases and J 6 bases; nucleotides not matched to a gene: 4. The V gene's germline CDR1 is SEHNR and CDR2 FQNEAQ (reference sequence). The CDR3 runs to 15 residues. The DNA for the CDR3 is TGTGCCAGCAGCTCTGGACTAGCGGGGTTCAATGAGCAGTTCTTC. Amino acid sequence: CASSSGLAGFNEQFF.

V is TRBV28 and J is TRBJ2-7, with D maybe TRBD2 (5 bases). Germline V gene lookup returns CDR1 MDHEN and CDR2 SYDVKM. The CDR3 length is 17 residues. With 2 bases removed from V and 0 bases from J, the gap between germline ends came to 17 bases. The CDR3 is CASSLHPVTGSSYEQYV. Here the CDR3 DNA reads TGTGCCAGCAGTTTACATCCAGTCACGGGAAGCTCCTACGAGCAGTACGTC.

This rearrangement joins TRBV29-1 to TRBJ1-1; 9 bases are a match to TRBD1. Per germline, CDR1 SQVTM and CDR2 ANQGSEA. This CDR3 contains 13 residues. V lost 3 bases to trimming and J lost 4 bases; unmatched junction nucleotides: 3. The DNA for the CDR3 is TGCAGCGTTGACGGGACAGGGACCACTGAAGCTTTCTTT. It specifies CSVDGTGTTEAFF.

This clonotype was seen a handful of times. The J gene is TRBJ2-7, the V gene TRBV6-5, with D uncertain. This CDR3 has 15 residues. V lost 0 bases to trimming and J lost 3 bases, with 12 bases between them. CDR1 and CDR2 from the germline V gene are MNHEY and SVGAGI. The CDR3 DNA sequence: TGTGCCAGCAGTTACTCCCACCTTGGGGACTACGAGCAGTACTTC. Encoded protein: CASSYSHLGDYEQYF.

In regard to this clonotype: One base away lies a much larger clone, so this may be a sequencing read error. The rearrangement links TRBV7-2 to TRBJ2-2; 10 bases are a match to TRBD2. From germline, CDR1 is SGHTA and CDR2 FQGNSA. The CDR3 has 15 amino acids. Trimming removed 8 bases from V and 6 bases from J; junction bases left unmatched: 9. The CDR3, as DNA: TGTGCCAGCGGCTCGAGCGGGGGGGCATCCGGGGAGCTGTTTTTT. Protein sequence: CASGSSGGASGELFF.

The rearrangement joins TRBV12-3 or TRBV12-4 to TRBJ1-3; D is perhaps TRBD1 (5 bases). V was cut by 2 bases and J by 8 bases, with 16 bases left in between. The CDR3 is 15 amino acids. This CDR3 reads CASSLRRGTVDTIYF. CDR3 in DNA: TGTGCCAGCAGTTTAAGAAGGGGTACCGTAGACACCATATATTTT.

This clonotype was seen at least ten times. V and J are TRBV7-3 and TRBJ2-2; TRBD1 matches 7 bases. There are 17 residues in the CDR3. CDR1 is SGHTA and CDR2 is FQGTGA in the germline V gene. The V segment lost 4 bases and the J segment 0 bases; nucleotides outside the gene matches: 8. CDR3 amino acids: CASSSPRQGPNTGELFF. The CDR3 nucleotides read TGTGCCAGCAGCTCACCCCGACAGGGCCCGAACACCGGGGAGCTGTTTTTT.